This T cell receptor (beta chain) was obtained from a study of shared clonotypes between healthy human individuals. General study points: Naive subsets tended to show greater estimated richness than memory subsets.

The method was immunoSEQ multiplex PCR; TCRdb's version includes in-frame clones alone and lacks a portion of them. The top ten clones hold approximately 1% of a sample with about 1,500,000 clones, more than 95% of them seen once. On this clone: Antigen: not known.

V was clipped by 4 bases and J by 5 bases, with 17 bases between them. This CDR3 comprises 15 residues. Looked up from germline, CDR1 is SGDLS and CDR2 is YYNGEE. The clonotype was recovered from a man aged 30 to 45 in good health. The chain couples TRBV9 to TRBJ2-3; TRBD1 or TRBD2 may be the D gene (5 bases each). Sequencing used naive CD4+ T cells sorted from blood. As to subset: CD45RA+ positively selected. CDR3 DNA sequence: TGTGCCAGCAGCCCACCCGGGACCACAGGAGATACGCAGTATTTT. It encodes CASSPPGTTGDTQYF.